The present TCR beta chain was sequenced within a study of T cell changes during pregnancy in multiple sclerosis. Germline-derived CDR1 and CDR2 are SGHNT and YYREEE (reference sequence). J was trimmed by 8 bases and V by 2 bases; bases with no gene match: 3. CDR3 length: 12 residues. This clone has a single count. Generated by immunoSEQ multiplex PCR, the TCRdb table keeps only in-frame clones and is missing some. The table has fewer than 140,000 clones, less than 95% seen once; the top ten hold less than 2%. This clonotype originated in a female donor with multiple sclerosis, enrolled in a pregnancy study. This chain joins TRBV5-4 and TRBJ1-1, with TRBD1 matching over 7 bases. Sequencing was performed on peripheral blood, taken after pregnancy. CDR3 bases: TGTGCCAGCAGCTTTGAGACAGGGGAAGCTTTCTTT. Encoded protein: CASSFETGEAFF.